The clone carrying this T cell receptor beta chain was seen many times. Its antigen is as yet unknown. The length of the CDR3 is 14 residues. The germline V and J ends were trimmed by 3 bases and 1 base, with 9 bases remaining between them. The germline CDR1 and CDR2 sequences are LGHNA and YSLEER. Uncontrolled infection, other autoimmune disease, pregnancy or lactation excluded patients. These data belong to a study of T cells in Graves' hyperthyroidism and ophthalmopathy. Turning to the study itself: Peripheral blood was collected at initial diagnosis, before any treatment.

Findings and limits, study-wide: Blood also showed most of the thyroid clonotypes that were expanded above 0.001. In the analysis, a 13 V-J model separated ophthalmopathy from stable hyperthyroidism.

Using RNA transcripts as the source, TCR beta CDR3 regions were amplified. Primed by the HTBI set, a first-round RT-PCR was run on the TCR CDR3. TCRdb re-derived calls from the multiplex PCR reads in MiXCR, one entry per CDR3 protein. The data hold 240,000 or so distinct CDR3 sequences, with less than 20% observed a single time. Sequencing input: blood. This chain uses TRBV4-3 with TRBJ1-2, with unresolved D. This clonotype was obtained from a woman aged 18-29 years with Graves' ophthalmopathy. The CDR3 protein is CASSQEPDNYGYTF. For the CDR3, the DNA is TGCGCCAGCAGCCAGGAGCCTGATAACTATGGCTACACCTTC.